Following are 14 T cell receptor beta chains from one sample sequenced in a study of beta chain features in type 1 diabetes. All of the isolated RNA was reverse transcribed, so expressed TCRB transcripts were sequenced. Sequenced by immunoSEQ multiplex PCR; TCRdb stores in-frame clones only, minus some. The sample carries some 900,000 clones, about 17% recorded once. The sample consisted of naive CD4+ T cells from blood. The receptor set was obtained from a woman younger than 30 in good health.

This chain links TRBV27 with TRBJ1-2, with TRBD1 as a possible D gene (6 bases). CDR1 and CDR2 from the germline V gene are MNHEY and SMNVEV (reference sequence). V lost 6 bases to trimming and J lost 8 bases, with 19 bases between them. The CDR3 extends over 14 amino acids. CDR3 bases: TGTGCCAGCAGCTCTCCCGGACAGCAGGTCGGCTACACCTTC. Protein sequence: CASSSPGQQVGYTF.

This clone was detected only a few times. The chain combines TRBV28 with TRBJ2-1; the D call may be TRBD1 or TRBD2 (5 bases each). V was trimmed by 5 bases and J by 4 bases, leaving 15 bases between them. The CDR3 consists of 15 residues. The germline gives CDR1 MDHEN, CDR2 SYDVKM. The CDR3 DNA sequence: TGTGCCAGCAGTGGCGCCGGGACGGGATACAATGAGCAGTTCTTC. Translating gives CASSGAGTGYNEQFF.

This clone came up a few times. The V call is TRBV5-1, the J call TRBJ2-1, with a weak D call TRBD1 (6 bases). The V and J ends lost 4 bases and 5 bases respectively, with 19 bases between them. Germline V gives CDR1 SGHRS, CDR2 YFSETQ. The CDR3 is made up of 16 amino acids. The CDR3 sequence is CASSTIGLGANNEQFF. The DNA of the CDR3 is TGCGCCAGCAGCACTATTGGACTGGGGGCAAACAATGAGCAGTTCTTC.

This clone was seen more than once but under ten times. The J gene is TRBJ1-2, the V gene TRBV4-2; possible D gene TRBD1, 5 bases. Germline CDR1 and CDR2: LGHNA and YNFKEQ. CDR3 length: 12 residues. V was cut by 0 bases and J by 7 bases, with 6 bases left in between. CDR3 region: CASSQEQGGYTF. Written as DNA, the CDR3 is TGTGCCAGCAGCCAAGAGCAGGGTGGCTACACCTTC.

A few counts support this clone. This rearrangement joins TRBV21-1 to TRBJ2-7; the D call of TRBD1 is as the table states it, not checked on the DNA. TRBV21-1 is assigned pseudogene status. This CDR3 is 17 amino acids long. CDR3 sequence (DNA): TGTGCCAGCAGCAAAGAAAGGAAACGTACAGGGTTCCGAGAGCAGTACTTC. Residues: CASSKERKRTGFREQYF.

The V gene is TRBV10-3, the J gene TRBJ2-3; tentatively, D is TRBD2 (5 bases). V lost 6 bases to trimming and J lost 0 bases, with 13 bases between them. The germline CDR1 and CDR2 sequences are ENHRY and SYGVKD. The CDR3 contains 15 residues. This CDR3 reads CAIRQSGTSTDTQYF. In DNA, the CDR3 is TGTGCCATCAGACAGAGCGGCACTAGCACAGATACGCAGTATTTT.

This clone was recorded a few times. The CDR3 DNA is TGTGCCAGTACAAGGACGGGAGGCTTCACCGGGGAGCTGTTTTTT. Its translation: CASTRTGGFTGELFF. The V and J genes are TRBV19 and TRBJ2-2; 7 positions match TRBD2. Germline CDR1 is LNHDA and CDR2 is SQIVND (reference sequence). V lost 7 bases to trimming and J lost 4 bases; unmatched junction nucleotides: 9. This CDR3 spans 15 amino acids.

This chain connects TRBV14 to TRBJ2-3, with TRBD1 identical over 8 bases. The CDR3 extends over 15 amino acids. Per germline, CDR1 SGHDN and CDR2 FVKESK. The junction had 8 bases not matched to a gene; V was cut back by 4 bases and J by 5 bases. DNA for the CDR3: TGTGCCAGCAGCCTCTTTAGGACAGGGCGAGATACGCAGTATTTT. Amino acids: CASSLFRTGRDTQYF.

This clone has just a few counts. The V call is TRBV9, the J call TRBJ2-3; D not certain. This CDR3 contains 11 residues. V lost 4 bases to trimming and J lost 6 bases, with 6 bases between them. Germline-derived CDR1 and CDR2 are SGDLS and YYNGEE. The CDR3, as DNA: TGTGCCAGCAGCCTCCGGGATACGCAGTATTTT. Protein: CASSLRDTQYF.

As regards this clone: One base away lies a much larger clone, so this may be a sequencing read error. The identical CDR3 is also encoded by other nucleotide sequences in the sample. For the CDR3, the DNA is TGTGCCAGCAGCTTAGGACAGAACACTGAAGCTTTCTTT. Amino acid sequence: CASSLGQNTEAFF. The genes are TRBV7-2 and TRBJ1-1, with unresolved D. Germline V CDR1 and CDR2: SGHTA, FQGNSA. Trimming shortened V by 1 base and J by 1 base, and 4 bases separated the two germline ends. The CDR3 is made up of 13 amino acids.

The chain uses TRBV6-5 and TRBJ2-1; D may be TRBD2 (6 bases). Germline assignment: CDR1 MNHEY and CDR2 SVGAGI. The CDR3 contains 13 residues. V lost 0 bases and J lost 7, with 7 bases in between. CDR3 protein: CASSYSAGNEQFF. In nucleotides, the CDR3 is TGTGCCAGCAGTTACTCTGCGGGGAATGAGCAGTTCTTC.

V gene TRBV4-3 combines with J gene TRBJ2-7; D is uncertain. Trimming took off 1 base at V and 2 bases at J, with 6 bases between the two ends. The CDR3 is 13 amino acids. Germline CDR1 and CDR2: LGHNA and YSLEER. The CDR3 sequence is CASSQALTYEQYF. CDR3 coding DNA: TGCGCCAGCAGCCAAGCACTTACCTACGAGCAGTACTTC.

This clone was seen just once. This CDR3 is also generated by other DNA sequences in the sample. The rearrangement joins TRBV2 to TRBJ2-5; D uncertain. The better agreement between TRBJ2-7 and the DNA end casts doubt on the J call. Germline loops: CDR1 SNHLY, CDR2 FYNNEI. This CDR3 has 12 residues. DNA of the CDR3: TGTGCCAGCAGGTCGGATTCCTACGAGCAGTACTTC. Protein product: CASRSDSYEQYF.

The V call is TRBV7-3, the J call TRBJ2-1; TRBD2 might be the D (6 bases). The CDR3 sequence is 14 residues long. V lost 3 bases to trimming and J lost 6 bases, with 12 bases between them. The V gene's germline CDR1 is SGHTA and CDR2 FQGTGA. CDR3 sequence: CASSFYGSTNEQFF. The CDR3 region has the DNA TGTGCCAGCAGCTTTTACGGGAGCACCAATGAGCAGTTCTTC.